These 9 T cell receptor beta chains originate from one sample sequenced in a study of CD8 T cells in ankylosing spondylitis. Study results and caveats: For ankylosing spondylitis blood, a TCR beta motif of 7 or 8 highly homologous variants appeared characteristic.

TCRdb re-called the 5' RACE reads through MiXCR, storing one row per CDR3 protein. The table includes 750,000 to 850,000 distinct CDR3 sequences, around 11% detected once. Which antigens these TCRs recognize remains unknown. Specimen: blood, either unsorted or a sorted T cell fraction (not recorded which). These receptors were taken from a male donor with ankylosing spondylitis.

CDR3 bases: TGTGCCAGCAGCTCCGGACTCGGTGGGGTTTACACCTTC. Protein product: CASSSGLGGVYTF. V and J are TRBV6-2 or TRBV6-3 and TRBJ1-2; D gene unclear. Trimming cost V 6 bases and J 11 bases, with 19 bases left between them. Germline assignment: CDR1 MNHEY and CDR2 SVGEGT. The CDR3 loop spans 13 amino acids.

This clonotype turned up a few times. The chain has TRBV29-1 and TRBJ2-3, with 9 bases lining up with TRBD2. Germline trimming cut 6 bases from V and 1 base from J; bases unmatched to any gene: 5. Germline V gene lookup returns CDR1 SQVTM and CDR2 ANQGSEA. CDR3 length: 14 residues. The CDR3 bases are TGCAGCGTCGAAAGCGGGGGGCGCACAGATACGCAGTATTTT. It is translated as CSVESGGRTDTQYF.

This clonotype has only a few counts. V gene TRBV5-1 combines with J gene TRBJ2-7; D not certain. V shed 1 base and J shed 2 bases, with 10 bases lying between them. The CDR3 is 14 residues long. In germline, CDR1 is SGHRS, CDR2 YFSETQ. The DNA for the CDR3 is TGCGCCAGCAGCTTGTCCCGGCAGACCTACGAGCAGTACTTC. This translates into CASSLSRQTYEQYF.

V gene TRBV5-1 combines with J gene TRBJ1-1; no definite D call. This CDR3 has 13 residues. The germline V and J ends were trimmed by 1 base and 0 bases, with 4 bases remaining between them. Germline assignment: CDR1 SGHRS and CDR2 YFSETQ. The CDR3 spells CASSLFVNTEAFF. The CDR3 nucleotides read TGCGCCAGCAGCTTGTTTGTGAACACTGAAGCTTTCTTT.

The chain carries TRBV20-1 and TRBJ2-3; D possibly corresponds to TRBD2 (6 bases). V gave up 2 bases and J gave up 0 bases, with 9 bases separating them. Germline CDR1 and CDR2: DFQATT and SNEGSKA (reference sequence). The CDR3 sequence is 14 residues long. The CDR3 region is CSARTGLSTDTQYF. CDR3 nucleotides: TGCAGTGCTAGAACAGGACTAAGCACAGATACGCAGTATTTT.

This chain uses TRBV28 with TRBJ1-2; tentatively, D is TRBD1 (5 bases). The CDR3 consists of 15 residues. Germline lookup yields CDR1 MDHEN and CDR2 SYDVKM. V lost 2 bases, J lost 5 bases, and 15 bases lay in between. CDR3 DNA: TGTGCCAGCAGTTTAATGACAGCCACTACTTATGGCTACACCTTC. Translation: CASSLMTATTYGYTF.

The genes are TRBV15 and TRBJ2-5; either TRBD1 or TRBD2 may supply D (5 bases each). Germline loops: CDR1 LNHNV, CDR2 YYDKDF (reference sequence). Deletions cut 6 bases from V and 2 bases from J, with 16 bases between. This CDR3 comprises 15 residues. This CDR3 is CATSLPPGRQETQYF. DNA for the CDR3: TGTGCCACCAGTTTACCTCCGGGACGGCAAGAGACCCAGTACTTC.

This clonotype was seen a single time. This may be a read error, as it is one base from a much larger clone. The chain uses TRBV4-2 and TRBJ2-7, with D perhaps matching TRBD1 (6 bases). Trimming stripped 1 base from V and 0 bases from J, with 10 bases between. CDR1 is LGHNA, CDR2 YNFKEQ, per germline. The CDR3 sequence is 15 residues long. The CDR3 bases are TGTGCCAGCAGCCAAGGAACGGACAGCTCCTACGAGCAGTACTTC. It yields the protein CASSQGTDSSYEQYF.

The V call is TRBV4-1, the J call TRBJ2-1, with D possibly matching TRBD2 (5 bases). CDR1 MGHRA and CDR2 YSYEKL come from the germline V gene. The CDR3 consists of 14 residues. Trimming took 4 bases from V and 7 from J, leaving 14 bases between them. The CDR3 sequence is CASSPERERNEQFF. DNA of the CDR3: TGCGCCAGCAGCCCTGAGAGGGAGAGGAATGAGCAGTTCTTC.